Given below is one T cell receptor (beta chain) in context. The antigen is unknown. This sample was included in a study of cytomegalovirus exposure and HLA in healthy donors. Broader study findings: The productive fraction for most TCR beta V segments was about 87% or about 30% in an earlier analysis. It was reported that TCR beta sequences correctly inferred the HLA-A and HLA-B alleles for most subjects.

A multiplex PCR was run with 60 Vbeta primers and 13 Jbeta primers. Here immunoSEQ multiplex PCR was the method, and the copy in TCRdb shows in-frame clones only, minus some. There are 190,000 or so clones in the sample; around 74% occur only once, and approximately 1.5% lies in the top ten. V gave up 0 bases and J gave up 2 bases, with 7 bases separating them. CDR3 size: 13 residues. Germline lookup yields CDR1 GTSNPN and CDR2 SVGIG (reference sequence). The sequence derives from a girl aged 5 to 17 in good health and CMV-seropositive. The sequenced sample was PBMCs. The V call is TRBV30, the J call TRBJ1-1; D possibly corresponds to TRBD1 (5 bases). The CDR3 DNA reads as TGTGCCTGGAGTGTACAGGCTAACACTGAAGCTTTCTTT. This sequence encodes CAWSVQANTEAFF.